The next 5 T cell receptor beta chains were all read from a single sample in a study of blood T cell repertoires in COVID-19. Sequenced by immunoSEQ multiplex PCR; TCRdb stores in-frame clones only, minus some. The table shows 130,000 or so clones, with 88% occurring only once. Specimen: peripheral blood. All receptors come from a woman aged 55-69 years with acute or convalescent COVID-19.

The chain uses TRBV19 and TRBJ2-1; maybe TRBD1 (6 bases). V lost 6 bases, J lost 0 bases, and 12 bases lay in between. Germline values: CDR1 LNHDA, CDR2 SQIVND (reference sequence). The CDR3 contains 15 residues. CDR3 bases: TGTGCCAGTAGCATCGGACAGAGCTCCTACAATGAGCAGTTCTTC. This gives the protein CASSIGQSSYNEQFF.

V usage is TRBV4-3 and J usage is TRBJ1-3; 8 bases are shared with TRBD1. CDR1 LGHNA and CDR2 YSLEER come from the germline V gene. The V gene end was trimmed by 4 bases and the J gene end by 4 bases; junction bases not matched to a gene: 9. The CDR3 has 16 residues. The CDR3 sequence is CASSPPLTGVGNTIYF. CDR3 nucleotide sequence: TGCGCCAGCAGCCCACCCCTGACAGGGGTCGGAAACACCATATATTTT.

CDR3 residues: CATLDSSNYGYTF. The CDR3 nucleotides are TGTGCCACCCTGGACAGCTCAAACTATGGCTACACCTTC. This chain connects TRBV6-5 to TRBJ1-2, with a possible D match to TRBD1 (6 bases). Trimming took off 10 bases at V and 2 bases at J, with 14 bases between the two ends. Germline V gene sequence: CDR1 MNHEY, CDR2 SVGAGI. The CDR3 has 13 residues.

This chain links TRBV5-4 with TRBJ2-7, with 12 bases identical to TRBD2. Trimming cost V 0 bases and J 2 bases; bases outside gene matches: 3. This CDR3 comprises 16 residues. The germline V gene has CDR1 SGHNT and CDR2 YYREEE (reference sequence). The CDR3 region is CASSLETSGGPYEQYF. The CDR3 DNA is TGTGCCAGCAGCTTGGAAACTAGCGGGGGGCCCTACGAGCAGTACTTC. Looking up the rest from reference TRBV5-4 and TRBJ2-7 gives the full variable domain: ETGVTQSPTHLIKTRGQQVTLRCSSQSGHNTVSWYQQALGQGPQFIFQYYREEENGRGNFPPRFSGLQFPNYSSELNVNALELDDSALYLCASSLETSGGPYEQYFGPGTRLTVT.

The chain is built from TRBV11-2 and TRBJ1-4; D gene ambiguous. This CDR3 comprises 14 residues. V lost 0 bases, J lost 5 bases, and 7 bases lay in between. CDR1 and CDR2 (germline): SGHAT, FQNNGV. CDR3 nucleotide sequence: TGTGCCAGCAGCTTAGAGAGGATGAATGAAAAACTGTTTTTT. Amino acids: CASSLERMNEKLFF.